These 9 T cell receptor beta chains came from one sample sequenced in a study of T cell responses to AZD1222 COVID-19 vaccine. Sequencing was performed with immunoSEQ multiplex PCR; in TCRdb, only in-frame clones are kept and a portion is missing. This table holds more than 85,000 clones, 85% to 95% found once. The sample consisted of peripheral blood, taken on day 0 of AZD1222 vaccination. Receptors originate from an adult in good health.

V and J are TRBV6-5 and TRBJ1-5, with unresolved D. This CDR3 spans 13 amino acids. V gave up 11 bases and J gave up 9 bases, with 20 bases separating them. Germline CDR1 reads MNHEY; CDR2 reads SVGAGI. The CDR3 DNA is TGTGCCGTCTGGAGGGCTACAGAAGGGCCCCAGCATTTT. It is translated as CAVWRATEGPQHF.

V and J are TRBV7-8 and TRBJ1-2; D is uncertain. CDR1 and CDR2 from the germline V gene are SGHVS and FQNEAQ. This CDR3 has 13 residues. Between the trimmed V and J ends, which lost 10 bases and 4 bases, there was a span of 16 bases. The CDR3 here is CATEQAGAYGYTF. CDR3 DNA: TGTGCCACCGAACAAGCGGGTGCCTATGGCTACACCTTC.

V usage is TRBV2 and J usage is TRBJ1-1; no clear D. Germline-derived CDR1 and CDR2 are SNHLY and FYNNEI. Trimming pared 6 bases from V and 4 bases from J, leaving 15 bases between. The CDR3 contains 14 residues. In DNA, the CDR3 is TGTGCCAGCAGGCAACAATCCCGGGGCACTGAAGCTTTCTTT. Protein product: CASRQQSRGTEAFF.

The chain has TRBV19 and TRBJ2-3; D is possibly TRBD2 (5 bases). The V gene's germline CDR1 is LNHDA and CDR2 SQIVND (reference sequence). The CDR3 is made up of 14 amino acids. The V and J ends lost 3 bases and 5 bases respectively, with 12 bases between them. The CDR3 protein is CASSIGLAIDTQYF. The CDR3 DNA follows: TGTGCCAGTAGTATCGGGCTAGCCATAGATACGCAGTATTTT.

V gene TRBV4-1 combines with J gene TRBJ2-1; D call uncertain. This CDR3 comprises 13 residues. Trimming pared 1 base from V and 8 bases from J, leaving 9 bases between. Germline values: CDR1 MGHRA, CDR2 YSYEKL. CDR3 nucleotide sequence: TGCGCCAGCAGCCAAGGTGGGCTAGATGAGCAGTTCTTC. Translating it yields CASSQGGLDEQFF.

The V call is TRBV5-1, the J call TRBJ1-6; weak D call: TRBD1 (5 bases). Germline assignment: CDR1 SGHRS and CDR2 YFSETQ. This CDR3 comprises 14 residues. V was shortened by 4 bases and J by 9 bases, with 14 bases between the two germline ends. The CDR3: CASSVLGVRSPLHF. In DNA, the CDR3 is TGCGCCAGCAGCGTCTTAGGGGTTCGTTCACCCCTCCACTTT.

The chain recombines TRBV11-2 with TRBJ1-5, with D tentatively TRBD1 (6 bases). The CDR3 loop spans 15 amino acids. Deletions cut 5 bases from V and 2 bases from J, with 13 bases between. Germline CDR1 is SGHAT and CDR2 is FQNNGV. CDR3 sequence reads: CASSPTGYGNQPQHF. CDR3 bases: TGTGCCAGCAGCCCCACAGGGTATGGCAATCAGCCCCAGCATTTT.

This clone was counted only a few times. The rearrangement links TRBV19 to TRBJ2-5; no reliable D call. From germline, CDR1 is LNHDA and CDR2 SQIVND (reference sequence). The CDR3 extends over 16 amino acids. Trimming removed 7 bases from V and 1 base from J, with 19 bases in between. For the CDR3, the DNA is TGTGCCAGTACCCAAGGTAGTCTCAGGAGCCAAGAGACCCAGTACTTC. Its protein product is CASTQGSLRSQETQYF.

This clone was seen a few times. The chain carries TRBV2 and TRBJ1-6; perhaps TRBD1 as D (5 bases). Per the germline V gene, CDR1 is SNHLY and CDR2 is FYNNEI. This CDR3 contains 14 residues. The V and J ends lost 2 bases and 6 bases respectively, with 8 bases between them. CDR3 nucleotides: TGTGCCAGCAGTGAACAGGGATCTAATTCACCCCTCCACTTT. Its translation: CASSEQGSNSPLHF.